The following is a TCR beta chain sequence with its context. Its antigen is unidentified. This record comes from a study of cytomegalovirus exposure and HLA in healthy donors. Study-level points and caveats: The study put 150 or so TCR beta chains on its list as cytomegalovirus-associated. Testing in vitro showed a few CMV-associated chains specific for CMV antigens. There was a cluster of highly shared sequence variants that was likely a sequencing artifact.

The CDR3 is 15 residues long. The V gene end was trimmed by 1 base and the J gene end by 7 bases; junction bases not matched to a gene: 5. CDR1 is LNHDA and CDR2 is SQIVND in the germline V gene (reference sequence). The PCR had 60 Vbeta and 13 Jbeta primers. Clones were read by immunoSEQ multiplex PCR, and TCRdb kept only the in-frame ones, dropping some. The sample lists about 180,000 clones; around 77% were seen once. J is TRBJ2-1 and V is TRBV19, with 9 bases lining up with TRBD2. The TCR sequence derives from a man aged 60 to 69 in good health and CMV-seronegative. Sequenced input: PBMCs. CDR3 nucleotide sequence: TGTGCCAGTAGTATAGGAGGCCTAGCGGGGAATGAGCAGTTCTTC. Its translation is CASSIGGLAGNEQFF.